The rows below give T cell receptor beta chains drawn from one sample of a study of blood T cell repertoires in COVID-19. The assay was immunoSEQ multiplex PCR, and TCRdb's table has in-frame clones only and misses some. Among under 250,000 clones listed, about four fifths were seen once. The sequencing input was peripheral blood. These receptor sequences come from a woman aged 60-70 years with acute or convalescent COVID-19. Both conserved end residues are part of each CDR3. The D gene is left open where the match is weak. Clone sizes are given selectively: once, few, many, or a class where the clone is expanded.

D,size,V,J,DNA,CDR3
.,.,TRBV19,TRBJ1-5,TGTGCCAGTAGTATTCAGGGTTATCAGCCCCAGCATTTT,CASSIQGYQPQHF
.,.,TRBV5-1,TRBJ1-2,TGCGCCAGCAGCTTGGCCGCGGGGTTTAACTATGGCTACACCTTC,CASSLAAGFNYGYTF
.,.,TRBV4-2,TRBJ1-6,TGTGCCAGCAGCCAAGGGACAACCTCCTTTAGTTCACCCCTCCACTTT,CASSQGTTSFSSPLHF
.,.,TRBV30,TRBJ1-1,TGTGCCTGGATTCGGGAGCTGGGAACTTTCTTT,CAWIRELGTFF
.,.,TRBV7-9,TRBJ1-1,TGTGCCAGCAGCTTCCAGAAGACTGAAGCTTTCTTT,CASSFQKTEAFF
.,.,TRBV13,TRBJ1-1,TGTGCCAGCAGCTTAAGGAGACCACAGGGTAACACTGAAGCTTTCTTT,CASSLRRPQGNTEAFF
.,.,TRBV6-1,TRBJ1-5,TGTGCCAGCAGTGAAGCGGAGTCAGCGTATAGCAATCAGCCCCAGCATTTT,CASSEAESAYSNQPQHF
.,.,TRBV6-1,TRBJ1-2,TGTGCCAGCAGTGAAAGCGGGCAGCCCTCACTAACTCACTATGGCTACACCTTC,CASSESGQPSLTHYGYTF
.,.,TRBV11-2,TRBJ1-3,TGTGCCAGCAGCGGGCAAAGGTACTCTGGAAACACCATATATTTT,CASSGQRYSGNTIYF
.,.,TRBV3-1/TRBV3-2,TRBJ1-2,TGTGCCAGCAGCCAAGCTAGCACCTCTAACTATGGCTACACCTTC,CASSQASTSNYGYTF
TRBD1,.,TRBV7-8,TRBJ2-1,TGTGCCAGCAGCCAAGGGGGCTTTGAGCAGTTCTTC,CASSQGGFEQFF
.,.,TRBV5-3,TRBJ2-2,TGTGCCAGAAGCGGAGTCTGTATTTTCCCCCAAAAGCGGAGTCTGTGGGCCGGGGAGCTGTTTTTT,CARSGVCIFPQKRSLWAGELFF
TRBD1,.,TRBV3-1/TRBV3-2,TRBJ1-1,TGTGCCAGCAGCCCGGGACAGGGCGGTCTAGCTTTCTTT,CASSPGQGGLAFF
TRBD2,.,TRBV6-6,TRBJ2-1,TGTGCCAGCTGTCGACTAGCGGGGGATCCCTACAATGAGCAGTTCTTC,CASCRLAGDPYNEQFF
.,once,TRBV7-2,TRBJ2-7,TGTGCCAGCAGCTCACAAATACAGGGCAACGAGCAGTACTTC,CASSSQIQGNEQYF
TRBD1,.,TRBV25-1,TRBJ1-4,TGTGCCAGCAGTGATAGAGGACAGGTGGCCTTTTTT,CASSDRGQVAFF
.,.,TRBV5-4,TRBJ2-2,TGTGCCAGCAGCTTAGGGGCCGGGGAGCTGTTTTTT,CASSLGAGELFF
.,.,TRBV3-1/TRBV3-2,TRBJ1-6,TGTGCCAGCAGCCCACGGGGTAATTCACCCCTCCACTTT,CASSPRGNSPLHF
.,once,TRBV6-2/TRBV6-3,TRBJ1-1,TGTGCCAGCAGTTACCGTCAACAGGGTGAAGCTTTCTTT,CASSYRQQGEAFF
.,.,TRBV7-9,TRBJ2-5,TGTGCCAGCAGCTTAAGGGGCGGTGAGACCCAGTACTTC,CASSLRGGETQYF
.,.,TRBV7-6,TRBJ1-6,TGTGCCAGCAGCCCCGAGGGAGCAGGTTCACCCCTCCACTTT,CASSPEGAGSPLHF
.,.,TRBV2,TRBJ2-5,TGTGCCAGCAGTGACGGTGGAGAGACCCAGTACTTC,CASSDGGETQYF
.,.,TRBV5-6,TRBJ2-4,TGTGCCAGCAGCTTGGGCGGCGGGCAGAAAATGATAGCCAAAAACATTCAGTACTTC,CASSLGGGQKMIAKNIQYF
.,.,TRBV30,TRBJ1-1,TGTGCCTGGAGTCGAAGGGGTCTGGGCGAAGCTTTCTTT,CAWSRRGLGEAFF
TRBD1,.,TRBV30,TRBJ1-4,TGTGCCTGGAGTTCCGCCGGGACAGGATACGAAAAACTGTTTTTT,CAWSSAGTGYEKLFF
.,.,TRBV27,TRBJ2-7,TGTGCCAGCCGACAGCTTAGCTCCTACGAGCAGTACTTC,CASRQLSSYEQYF
.,.,TRBV5-5,TRBJ2-5,TGTGCCAGCAGCTTTGAGGTCGGGTCGTGGCAAGAGACCCAGTACTTC,CASSFEVGSWQETQYF
TRBD1,once,TRBV3-1/TRBV3-2,TRBJ1-2,TGTGCCAGCAGCATCTTAGACAGGGGATATGGCTACACCTTC,CASSILDRGYGYTF
.,.,TRBV27,TRBJ1-4,TGTGCCAGCAGTTTATTTGCATTTTCAGGGGATGGCGGTAGTGAAAAACTGTTTTTT,CASSLFAFSGDGGSEKLFF
TRBD2,.,TRBV27,TRBJ2-1,TGTGCCAGCAGTGCCTCTAGCGGGGGGTACCACAATGAGCAGTTCTTC,CASSASSGGYHNEQFF
TRBD1,.,TRBV10-1,TRBJ1-4,TGCGCCAGCAGAGGGACAGGGGTTCGGACTAATGAAAAACTGTTTTTT,CASRGTGVRTNEKLFF
TRBD1,.,TRBV29-1,TRBJ1-2,TGCAGCGTGACGACCGACAGGGGGAACTATGGCTACACCTTC,CSVTTDRGNYGYTF
TRBD2,.,TRBV9,TRBJ2-7,TGTGCCAGCAGCCGTAGTAGCGGGGGGGAGATCTACGAGCAGTACTTC,CASSRSSGGEIYEQYF
.,.,TRBV13,TRBJ2-5,TGTGCCAGCGTGGGGCGGGGTACGGGGGAGACCCAGTACTTC,CASVGRGTGETQYF
TRBD2,.,TRBV4-2,TRBJ2-2,TGTGCCAGCAGCCCCGAGGAAAGCGGGGGAAAGGACACCGGGGAGCTGTTTTTT,CASSPEESGGKDTGELFF
.,.,TRBV7-8,TRBJ1-4,TGTGCCAGCAGCTTAGAACGGGCCAGGGGCCGGGAAAAACTGTTTTTT,CASSLERARGREKLFF